These 17 T cell receptor beta chains came from one sample sequenced in a study of blood T cell repertoires in COVID-19. The protocol was immunoSEQ multiplex PCR, while the TCRdb copy is restricted to in-frame clones and leaves out a portion. This table has approximately 260,000 clones, roughly 81% appearing once. Sequences were obtained from PBMCs or T cells enriched from blood (not recorded which). Every receptor here comes from a woman between 45 and 65 years old who had been exposed to COVID-19.

The J gene is TRBJ2-2, the V gene TRBV25-1, with a weak D call TRBD2 (6 bases). Germline values: CDR1 MGHDK, CDR2 SYGVNS. This CDR3 contains 14 residues. Trimming stripped 0 bases from V and 5 bases from J, with 7 bases between. The CDR3 bases are TGTGCCAGCAGTGAATATGGGGGGACCGGGGAGCTGTTTTTT. It encodes CASSEYGGTGELFF.

This chain links TRBV13 with TRBJ1-1; 8 positions match TRBD1. Trimming took 5 bases from V and 1 from J; bases not matched to a gene: 9. Germline lookup yields CDR1 PRHDT and CDR2 FYEKMQ (reference sequence). This CDR3 is built from 16 residues. CDR3 DNA: TGTGCCAGCAGCGTCGACAGGGGAGGGACGAACACTGAAGCTTTCTTT. Protein: CASSVDRGGTNTEAFF.

The genes are TRBV18 and TRBJ2-3, with D maybe TRBD2 (5 bases). V lost 0 bases to trimming and J lost 5 bases, with 12 bases between them. The CDR3 totals 15 residues. Germline values: CDR1 KGHSH, CDR2 LQKENI. This CDR3 reads CASSPPWVRGDTQYF. The CDR3 coding sequence is TGTGCCAGCTCACCACCCTGGGTCCGGGGAGATACGCAGTATTTT. The full variable domain, in which reference TRBV18 and TRBJ2-3 provide the parts outside the CDR3, is NAGVMQNPRHLVRRRGQEARLRCSPMKGHSHVYWYRQLPEEGLKFMVYLQKENIIDESGMPKERFSAEFPKEGPSILRIQQVVRGDSAAYFCASSPPWVRGDTQYFGPGTRLTVL.

This rearrangement joins TRBV11-2 to TRBJ2-7, with D hard to call. The V end lost 2 bases, the J end lost 3 bases, and 14 bases lay between the germline ends. This CDR3 is 15 amino acids long. Per the germline V gene, CDR1 is SGHAT and CDR2 is FQNNGV. The CDR3 is CASSLSALPFYEQYF. The CDR3 DNA sequence: TGTGCCAGCAGCTTAAGCGCCCTACCCTTCTACGAGCAGTACTTC.

In nucleotides, the CDR3 is TGTGCCAGCTCACCGCTCGGGGACAATGAGCAGTTCTTC. It specifies CASSPLGDNEQFF. The gene calls are TRBV18 and TRBJ2-1, with D possibly TRBD2 on 5 matching bases. V gave up 3 bases and J gave up 5 bases, with 8 bases separating them. The CDR3 runs to 13 residues. Germline CDR1 KGHSH, CDR2 LQKENI.

The rearrangement uses TRBV11-3 and TRBJ2-3; TRBD2 is a possible D gene (6 bases). CDR3 length: 13 residues. Germline V gene sequence: CDR1 SGHNT, CDR2 YENEEA. V lost 6 bases to trimming and J lost 3 bases, with 10 bases between them. The CDR3 coding sequence is TGTGCCAGCAGTGCGACTAGGACAGATACGCAGTATTTT. This translates into CASSATRTDTQYF.

In this sample, this clone turned up once. The chain employs TRBV5-4 and TRBJ2-3; D remains unclear. Germline V gene sequence: CDR1 SGHNT, CDR2 YYREEE (reference sequence). V lost 5 bases, J lost 2 bases, and 12 bases lay in between. The CDR3 contains 14 residues. CDR3 loop: CASSQAWYTDTQYF. DNA of the CDR3: TGTGCCAGCAGTCAAGCATGGTACACAGATACGCAGTATTTT.

This chain joins TRBV4-3 and TRBJ2-2; 9 bases line up with TRBD1. Germline V gene data show CDR1 as LGHNA and CDR2 as YSLEER. The CDR3 length is 14 residues. After removal of 3 bases from V and 5 bases from J, the junction contained 1 base not matched to a gene. The DNA for the CDR3 is TGCGCCAGCAGCCAGGGACAGGGAACCGGGGAGCTGTTTTTT. Protein product: CASSQGQGTGELFF.

V gene TRBV20-1 combines with J gene TRBJ2-7, with 7 bases lining up with TRBD1. V gave up 3 bases and J gave up 4 bases; unmatched junction bases: 9. In germline, CDR1 is DFQATT, CDR2 SNEGSKA (reference sequence). This CDR3 spans 14 amino acids. The CDR3 nucleotides read TGCAGTGCTAGTTTCCGACAGGGTCCGTACGAGCAGTACTTC. This sequence encodes CSASFRQGPYEQYF.

The chain joins TRBV30 to TRBJ2-1; perhaps TRBD2 as D (6 bases). The CDR3 extends over 15 amino acids. V dropped 0 bases and J dropped 15 bases, with 24 bases sitting between them. The germline CDR1 and CDR2 sequences are GTSNPN and SVGIG (reference sequence). CDR3 DNA: TGTGCCTGGAGTGTTAATGTGTCGGACTATCTTATAGGGTTCTTC. Residues: CAWSVNVSDYLIGFF.

This chain uses TRBV30 with TRBJ1-3; weak D call: TRBD1 (5 bases). CDR1 GTSNPN and CDR2 SVGIG come from the germline V gene (reference sequence). There are 16 residues in the CDR3. With 6 bases removed from V and 3 bases from J, the gap between germline ends came to 21 bases. CDR3 DNA: TGTGCCTGTGAAGGGGCCGCGTCTTTTTTTGGAAACACCATATATTTT. Its translation is CACEGAASFFGNTIYF.

This rearrangement joins TRBV19 to TRBJ1-2, with D possibly being TRBD1 (5 bases). This CDR3 has 12 residues. The V gene's germline CDR1 is LNHDA and CDR2 SQIVND (reference sequence). Deletions cut 6 bases from V and 4 bases from J, with 9 bases between. The CDR3 sequence: CASRAGPYGYTF. CDR3 nucleotides: TGTGCCAGTAGGGCAGGGCCCTATGGCTACACCTTC.

The J gene is TRBJ2-1, the V gene TRBV7-9; TRBD2 might be the D (6 bases). Germline assignment: CDR1 SEHNR and CDR2 FQNEAQ (reference sequence). V was clipped by 2 bases and J by 7 bases, with 9 bases between them. The CDR3 is 13 residues long. The CDR3 region has the DNA TGTGCCAGCAGCTTAAGTGCGGGAAATGAGCAGTTCTTC. As protein: CASSLSAGNEQFF.

The genes are TRBV14 and TRBJ2-1; a weak D match, TRBD2 (5 bases). The V gene's germline CDR1 is SGHDN and CDR2 FVKESK. The V end was cut by 4 bases, the J end by 7 bases, with 8 bases between. The CDR3 loop spans 12 amino acids. In nucleotides, the CDR3 is TGTGCCAGCAGCCCAGGCGGGAATGAGCAGTTCTTC. Translated: CASSPGGNEQFF.

The gene calls are TRBV24-1 and TRBJ2-4; D is possibly TRBD1 (6 bases). V was cut by 3 bases and J by 16 bases, with 12 bases left in between. The CDR3 has 11 residues. Germline loops: CDR1 KGHDR, CDR2 SFDVKD. CDR3 nucleotide sequence: TGTGCCACCAGTGATCCGACAGGAATTTACTTC. Residues: CATSDPTGIYF.

The chain couples TRBV19 to TRBJ1-1; D unresolved. V dropped 1 base and J dropped 3 bases, with 6 bases sitting between them. This CDR3 has 13 residues. The germline V gene encodes CDR1 LNHDA and CDR2 SQIVND (reference sequence). This CDR3 reads CASSIARYTEAFF. CDR3 DNA: TGTGCCAGTAGTATAGCGAGATACACTGAAGCTTTCTTT.

This clone turned up a few times. The chain employs TRBV6-5 and TRBJ2-2; D may be TRBD1 (5 bases). CDR1 is MNHEY and CDR2 is SVGAGI in the germline V gene. The V end lost 6 bases, the J end lost 5 bases, and 10 bases lay between the germline ends. The CDR3 has 13 amino acids. The CDR3 nucleotides read TGTGCCAGCAGAGGAACAGGAACCGGGGAGCTGTTTTTT. It yields the protein CASRGTGTGELFF.